Shown below are 21 T cell receptor beta chains from a single sample sequenced in a study of CD8 T cells in Susac syndrome. An amount of RNA that ranged from 0.5 to 1 ug was reverse transcribed with random hexamers. TCRdb analysed the immunoSEQ multiplex PCR reads with MiXCR anew, one entry per CDR3 protein. The sample contains a few hundred thousand distinct CDR3 sequences, about 94% of which appear only once. The sample taken for sequencing was CD4+ T cells from PBMCs. The receptors stem from a human donor with Susac syndrome.

The chain joins TRBV15 to TRBJ1-2, with 9 bases that match TRBD1. Losses at the gene ends were 0 bases for V and 5 bases for J; bases not matched to a gene: 4. Germline CDR1 LNHNV, CDR2 YYDKDF (reference sequence). This CDR3 has 15 residues. The CDR3 sequence: CATSRDIGTGYGYTF. The CDR3 DNA reads as TGTGCCACCAGCAGAGATATCGGGACAGGGTATGGCTACACCTTC.

This chain links TRBV30 with TRBJ2-5; the D gene is possibly TRBD2 (6 bases). Germline-derived CDR1 and CDR2 are GTSNPN and SVGIG (reference sequence). There are 14 residues in the CDR3. V dropped 0 bases and J dropped 2 bases, with 10 bases sitting between them. CDR3 DNA sequence: TGTGCCTGGAGTGTATGGAGGGTTCAAGAGACCCAGTACTTC. As protein: CAWSVWRVQETQYF.

This clonotype was observed once. The chain couples TRBV3-1 to TRBJ2-1; 7 nucleotides match TRBD2. The CDR3 has 15 residues. V was pared by 2 bases and J by 8 bases, with 9 bases of the junction left unmatched. Germline CDR1 reads LGHDT; CDR2 reads YNNKEL (reference sequence). CDR3 residues: CASSQWGGDRDEQFF. CDR3 DNA sequence: TGTGCCAGCAGCCAATGGGGGGGGGATAGAGATGAGCAGTTCTTC.

The chain links TRBV2 to TRBJ1-6; maybe TRBD1 (5 bases). Germline V lookup: CDR1 SNHLY, CDR2 FYNNEI. The CDR3 extends over 14 amino acids. Trimming cost V 5 bases and J 8 bases, with 13 bases left between them. The CDR3 loop reads CASSRNWGDSPLHF. CDR3 nucleotide sequence: TGTGCCAGCAGTCGTAACTGGGGGGATTCACCCCTCCACTTT.

V and J are TRBV2 and TRBJ1-3; D is ambiguous. This CDR3 contains 13 residues. Trimming removed 6 bases from V and 8 bases from J, with 14 bases in between. Per germline, CDR1 SNHLY and CDR2 FYNNEI. In nucleotides, the CDR3 is TGTGCCAGCAGCCGGGTCGAGGCGGACACCATATATTTT. Encoded protein: CASSRVEADTIYF.

The chain is built from TRBV5-1 and TRBJ2-1; 10 bases fit TRBD2. The CDR3 extends over 15 amino acids. Germline CDR1 and CDR2: SGHRS and YFSETQ. With V trimmed by 1 base and J by 7 bases, 5 bases remained unmatched. The CDR3 DNA sequence: TGCGCCAGCAGCTTGCTAGCGGGGGTTTCGAATGAGCAGTTCTTC. It encodes CASSLLAGVSNEQFF.

The rearrangement uses TRBV12-3 or TRBV12-4 and TRBJ1-6; 9 bases map to TRBD1. The CDR3 totals 14 residues. J lost 7 bases, V lost 7 bases, and 5 bases had no gene match. The CDR3 bases are TGTGCCAGCACCAAAACAGGGGGCAATTCACCCCTCCACTTT. It codes for CASTKTGGNSPLHF.

This rearrangement joins TRBV9 to TRBJ1-1; the D is unclear. The ends were cut back, 4 bases at V and 5 bases at J, with 21 bases in the middle. CDR3 length: 16 residues. Per the germline V gene, CDR1 is SGDLS and CDR2 is YYNGEE. DNA of the CDR3: TGTGCCAGCAGCCCGGGGTATACGGAACAATGGACTGAAGCTTTCTTT. Encoded protein: CASSPGYTEQWTEAFF.

The chain uses TRBV6-6 and TRBJ2-2; 9 bases line up with TRBD2. The ends lost 5 bases at V and 1 base at J; junction bases unmatched: 2. CDR3 length: 15 residues. CDR1 MNHNY and CDR2 SVGAGI come from the germline V gene (reference sequence). The CDR3 DNA is TGTGCCAGCAGTCATAGCGGGGGGAACACCGGGGAGCTGTTTTTT. Translating gives CASSHSGGNTGELFF.

This clonotype is a singleton in its sample. This sequence joins TRBV6-6 and TRBJ2-7; D is unresolved. Trimming removed 0 bases at V and 5 bases at J, with 5 bases between. CDR3 length equals 12 residues. CDR1 is MNHNY, CDR2 SVGAGI, per germline (reference sequence). In DNA, the CDR3 is TGTGCCAGCAGTTACTCGACCCACGAGCAGTACTTC. This gives the protein CASSYSTHEQYF.

The CDR3 protein is CASSFRPSYGYTF. Written as DNA, the CDR3 is TGTGCCAGCAGTTTCCGGCCTAGTTATGGCTACACCTTC. V and J are TRBV12-3 or TRBV12-4 and TRBJ1-2; D is unresolved. The CDR3 length is 13 residues. V was shortened by 3 bases and J by 5 bases, with 10 bases between the two germline ends.

This chain uses TRBV5-4 with TRBJ2-2, with 7 bases that match TRBD1. Germline loops: CDR1 SGHNT, CDR2 YYREEE (reference sequence). With 3 bases clipped from V and 11 bases from J, the junction kept 13 bases outside the gene matches. CDR3 length: 15 residues. This CDR3 is CASSSEGAEHLELFF. DNA of the CDR3: TGTGCCAGCAGCTCCGAGGGGGCGGAGCACCTCGAGCTGTTTTTT. The full variable domain, completed using reference TRBV5-4 and TRBJ2-2, is ETGVTQSPTHLIKTRGQQVTLRCSSQSGHNTVSWYQQALGQGPQFIFQYYREEENGRGNFPPRFSGLQFPNYSSELNVNALELDDSALYLCASSSEGAEHLELFFGEGSRLTVL.

The chain combines TRBV28 with TRBJ1-2, with TRBD1 matching 12 bases. Germline V gives CDR1 MDHEN, CDR2 SYDVKM. CDR3 length equals 13 residues. V lost 8 bases to trimming and J lost 2 bases; unmatched junction nucleotides: 0. In nucleotides, the CDR3 is TGTGCCAGCGGGACAGGGGGCAACTATGGCTACACCTTC. Encoded protein: CASGTGGNYGYTF.

V is TRBV6-5 and J is TRBJ1-1; D call uncertain. V shed 2 bases and J shed 1 base, with 8 bases lying between them. This CDR3 comprises 14 residues. Germline lookup yields CDR1 MNHEY and CDR2 SVGAGI. The CDR3 region has the DNA TGTGCCAGCAGTTACGGGCAGGAGAACACTGAAGCTTTCTTT. Residues: CASSYGQENTEAFF.

The chain is built from TRBV6-5 and TRBJ1-6; D is ambiguous. The germline V gene has CDR1 MNHEY and CDR2 SVGAGI. The CDR3 length is 12 residues. Trimming stripped 2 bases from V and 7 bases from J, with 3 bases between. The CDR3 DNA sequence: TGTGCCAGCAGTTACGAGAATTCACCCCTCCACTTT. It specifies CASSYENSPLHF.

The chain couples TRBV30 to TRBJ2-7, with TRBD1 matching 9 bases. From germline, CDR1 is GTSNPN and CDR2 SVGIG (reference sequence). The CDR3 spans 14 residues. V was clipped by 5 bases and J by 2 bases; unmatched bases: 7. CDR3 protein: CAWADRGNTYEQYF. CDR3 sequence (DNA): TGTGCCTGGGCCGACAGGGGGAATACCTACGAGCAGTACTTC. The complete variable domain, with remaining parts taken from reference TRBV30 and TRBJ2-7, reads SQTIHQWPATLVQPVGSPLSLECTVEGTSNPNLYWYRQAAGRGLQLLFYSVGIGQISSEVPQNLSASRPQDRQFILSSKKLLLSDSGFYLCAWADRGNTYEQYFGPGTRLTVT.

The chain links TRBV6-5 to TRBJ1-5; D might be TRBD1 (5 bases). CDR3 length: 19 residues. V gave up 3 bases and J gave up 2 bases, with 23 bases separating them. Germline values: CDR1 MNHEY, CDR2 SVGAGI. The CDR3 loop is CASSYRPPGPMRGNQPQHF. The CDR3 DNA sequence: TGTGCCAGCAGTTATCGACCTCCGGGACCCATGCGCGGCAATCAGCCCCAGCATTTT.

The chain has TRBV19 and TRBJ1-5; D gene uncertain. V lost 1 base and J 3 bases, leaving 10 bases between the germline ends. This CDR3 contains 15 residues. CDR1 is LNHDA, CDR2 SQIVND, per germline (reference sequence). CDR3 residues: CASSIASRFNQPQHF. DNA of the CDR3: TGTGCCAGTAGTATAGCTAGCCGGTTCAATCAGCCCCAGCATTTT.

V usage is TRBV12-3 or TRBV12-4 and J usage is TRBJ2-3; the D gene is possibly TRBD2 (7 bases). Trimming took 8 bases from V and 1 from J, leaving 13 bases between them. The CDR3 has 14 amino acids. The CDR3 DNA sequence: TGTGCCAGCGGGGGGGCGAGCGGCACAGATACGCAGTATTTT. This sequence encodes CASGGASGTDTQYF.

The J gene is TRBJ2-3, the V gene TRBV30; 16 bases agree with TRBD2. The V segment lost 1 base and the J segment 0 bases; nucleotides outside the gene matches: 7. Germline CDR1 GTSNPN, CDR2 SVGIG (reference sequence). This CDR3 region has 19 residues. CDR3: CAWSAPGLAGGLSTDTQYF. The CDR3, as DNA: TGTGCCTGGAGTGCCCCGGGACTAGCGGGGGGGCTCAGCACAGATACGCAGTATTTT. The variable domain in full, with the rest retrieved from reference TRBV30 and TRBJ2-3, is SQTIHQWPATLVQPVGSPLSLECTVEGTSNPNLYWYRQAAGRGLQLLFYSVGIGQISSEVPQNLSASRPQDRQFILSSKKLLLSDSGFYLCAWSAPGLAGGLSTDTQYFGPGTRLTVL.

This sequence joins TRBV6-2 or TRBV6-3 and TRBJ2-6, with unresolved D. Germline V lookup: CDR1 MNHEY, CDR2 SVGEGT. This CDR3 has 16 amino acids. V lost 6 bases and J 0 bases, leaving 12 bases between the germline ends. This CDR3 is CASSRLLSSGANVLTF. The CDR3 DNA sequence: TGTGCCAGCAGCCGCCTCCTTTCCTCTGGGGCCAACGTCCTGACTTTC.